The 9 T cell receptor beta chains below come from one sample, sequenced in a study of regulatory and conventional T cells in breast cancer. One entry per CDR3 protein results from TCRdb running MiXCR on the PCR reads. The sample comprises fewer than 20,000 distinct CDR3 sequences, approximately 35% of which are singletons, and approximately 1.6% rests with the top ten. The specimen sequenced was conventional T cells from blood. The receptor set was obtained from a female donor in good health.

On this clonotype itself: A much bigger clone sits one base away, suggesting this may be a read error. The chain links TRBV5-1 to TRBJ2-7, with 10 bases matching TRBD2. The CDR3 loop spans 15 amino acids. J lost 3 bases, V lost 4 bases, and 7 bases had no gene match. CDR1 and CDR2 (germline): SGHRS, YFSETQ. The CDR3 sequence is CASSTGLAAYYEQYF. CDR3 sequence (DNA): TGCGCCAGCAGCACCGGACTAGCGGCATACTACGAGCAGTACTTC.

This clonotype qualifies as medium-sized. The chain is built from TRBV3-1 and TRBJ2-3, with D perhaps matching TRBD1 or TRBD2 (6 bases each). CDR1 is LGHDT and CDR2 is YNNKEL in the germline V gene (reference sequence). This CDR3 is built from 12 residues. Trimming removed 7 bases at V and 5 bases at J, with 10 bases between. The CDR3 sequence is CASKEGGDTQYF. The CDR3 bases are TGTGCCAGCAAGGAGGGGGGAGATACGCAGTATTTT.

On this clonotype: A clone one base away is much larger, so this may be a read error. The chain is built from TRBV7-3 and TRBJ2-1, with D tentatively TRBD1 or TRBD2 (5 bases each). This CDR3 has 13 residues. Germline loops: CDR1 SGHTA, CDR2 FQGTGA. V was pared by 8 bases and J by 6 bases, with 14 bases between. CDR3 DNA: TGTGCCAGCGGCTCCGATGGGGGCAATGAGCAGTTCTTC. It encodes CASGSDGGNEQFF.

This clonotype was recorded at least ten times. The chain uses TRBV20-1 and TRBJ2-5; D tentatively fits TRBD1 or TRBD2 (6 bases each). The CDR3 loop spans 15 amino acids. Trimming removed 7 bases from V and 1 base from J, with 19 bases in between. CDR1 is DFQATT, CDR2 SNEGSKA, per germline (reference sequence). CDR3 region: CSGSHLQGLQETQYF. The CDR3 DNA reads TGCAGTGGGTCCCATTTACAGGGACTCCAAGAGACCCAGTACTTC.

This clonotype was seen a handful of times. The genes are TRBV20-1 and TRBJ2-7, with 7 bases that match TRBD1. V lost 4 bases to trimming and J lost 7 bases; unmatched junction nucleotides: 19. This CDR3 is 16 amino acids long. Germline V gives CDR1 DFQATT, CDR2 SNEGSKA (reference sequence). DNA for the CDR3: TGCAGTGCTAAACCGACGGGACAGTCCAGGGGGTGGGAGCAGTACTTC. Translated, it gives CSAKPTGQSRGWEQYF.

The CDR3 sequence is CATSDSYRDVYEQYF. The CDR3 region has the DNA TGTGCCACCAGTGATTCCTACAGGGACGTATACGAGCAGTACTTC. The chain carries TRBV24-1 and TRBJ2-7, with a weak D call TRBD1 (6 bases). CDR1 is KGHDR, CDR2 SFDVKD, per germline. This CDR3 has 15 residues. V was trimmed by 2 bases and J by 4 bases, leaving 14 bases between them.

The chain combines TRBV3-1 with TRBJ2-5; no firm D call. V gave up 5 bases and J gave up 7 bases, with 11 bases separating them. Per the germline V gene, CDR1 is LGHDT and CDR2 is YNNKEL (reference sequence). The CDR3 totals 12 residues. CDR3 bases: TGTGCCAGCAGCTTAGCAGATGGGACCCAGTACTTC. As protein: CASSLADGTQYF.

This clonotype was recorded at least ten times. The chain couples TRBV5-1 to TRBJ2-5, with a tentative D call TRBD1 (5 bases). CDR1 is SGHRS, CDR2 YFSETQ, per germline. The V and J ends lost 4 bases and 4 bases respectively, with 11 bases between them. The CDR3 covers 13 residues. CDR3 nucleotides: TGCGCCAGCAGCGTAGGGGCAGGAGAGACCCAGTACTTC. Translation gives CASSVGAGETQYF. The whole variable domain, filled in from reference TRBV5-1 and TRBJ2-5, reads KAGVTQTPRYLIKTRGQQVTLSCSPISGHRSVSWYQQTPGQGLQFLFEYFSETQRNKGNFPGRFSGRQFSNSRSEMNVSTLELGDSALYLCASSVGAGETQYFGPGTRLLVL.

This sequence joins TRBV6-1 and TRBJ1-5; weak D call: TRBD1 (5 bases). Trimming removed 7 bases from V and 2 bases from J, with 12 bases in between. CDR3 size: 14 residues. Germline V gene lookup returns CDR1 MNHNS and CDR2 SASEGT. The CDR3 spells CASNERGGNQPQHF. CDR3 coding DNA: TGTGCCAGCAACGAGAGGGGCGGCAATCAGCCCCAGCATTTT.